The clone carrying this T cell receptor (beta chain) came up many times. No antigen is known for it. TCRdb re-derived calls from the RACE reads in MiXCR, one entry per CDR3 protein. The sample yields fewer than 100,000 distinct CDR3 sequences, roughly a tenth seen once. These data are taken from a study of human T cells and chemical hapten exposure. Looking at the study overall: Investigators sensitized 2 cm by 2 cm of upper inner arm skin with 2% DPC.

The CDR3 covers 13 residues. Per germline, CDR1 LNHDA and CDR2 SQIVND (reference sequence). The V end was cut by 5 bases, the J end by 9 bases, with 14 bases between. General study points: The number of TCRs above 1 in 1000 frequency did not change after DPC sensitization.

Time point denoted: patch test 3, about 24 weeks after DPC sensitization. Treatment specified: therapeutic diphenylcyclopropenone sensitization with weekly scalp DPC. The authors extracted total RNA from unfractionated whole blood. This TCR was sampled from a woman aged 25-40 years with alopecia areata. Some clones in this sample may be carry-over from other donors' samples. Sequenced material: whole blood, taken in connection with sensitization to the hapten diphenylcyclopropenone (DPC). The J gene is TRBJ1-5, the V gene TRBV19; TRBD1 is a possible D gene (5 bases). The CDR3 nucleotides read TGTGCCAGTAGTTTCGACGGACAATCGCCCCAGCATTTT. Translated: CASSFDGQSPQHF.